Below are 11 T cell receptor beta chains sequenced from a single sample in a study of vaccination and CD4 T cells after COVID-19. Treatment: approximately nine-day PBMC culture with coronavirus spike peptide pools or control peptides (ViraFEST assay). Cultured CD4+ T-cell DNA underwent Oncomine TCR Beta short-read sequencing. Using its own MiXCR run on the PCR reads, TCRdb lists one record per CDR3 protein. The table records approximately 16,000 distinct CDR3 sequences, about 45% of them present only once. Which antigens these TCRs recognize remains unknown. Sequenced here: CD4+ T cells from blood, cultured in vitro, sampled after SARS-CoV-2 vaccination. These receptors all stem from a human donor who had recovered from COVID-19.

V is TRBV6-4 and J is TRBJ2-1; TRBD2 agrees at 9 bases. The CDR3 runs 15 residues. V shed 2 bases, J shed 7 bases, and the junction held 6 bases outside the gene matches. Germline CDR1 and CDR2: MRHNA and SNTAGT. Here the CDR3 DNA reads TGTGCCAGCAGTGACGTAGCGGGAGTGGGGAATGAGCAGTTCTTC. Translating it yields CASSDVAGVGNEQFF.

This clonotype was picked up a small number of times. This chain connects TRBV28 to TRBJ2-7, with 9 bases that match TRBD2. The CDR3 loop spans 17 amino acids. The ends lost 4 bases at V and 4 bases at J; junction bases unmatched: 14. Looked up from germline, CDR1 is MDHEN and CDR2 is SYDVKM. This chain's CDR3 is CASSSTSLSGRWYEQYF. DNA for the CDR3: TGTGCCAGCAGTTCGACCAGCCTTAGCGGGAGATGGTACGAGCAGTACTTC. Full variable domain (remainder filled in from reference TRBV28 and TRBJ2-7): DVKVTQSSRYLVKRTGEKVFLECVQDMDHENMFWYRQDPGLGLRLIYFSYDVKMKEKGDIPEGYSVSREKKERFSLILESASTNQTSMYLCASSSTSLSGRWYEQYFGPGTRLTVT.

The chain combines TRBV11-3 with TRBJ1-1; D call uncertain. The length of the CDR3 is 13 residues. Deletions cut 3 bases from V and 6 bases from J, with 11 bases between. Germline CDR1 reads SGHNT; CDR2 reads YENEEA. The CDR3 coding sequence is TGTGCCAGCAGCTTGGGTTTGGGGTCTGAAGCTTTCTTT. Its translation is CASSLGLGSEAFF.

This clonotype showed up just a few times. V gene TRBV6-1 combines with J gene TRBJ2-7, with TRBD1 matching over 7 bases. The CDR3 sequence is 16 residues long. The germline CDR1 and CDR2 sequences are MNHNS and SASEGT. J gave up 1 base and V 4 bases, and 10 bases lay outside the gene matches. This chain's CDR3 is CASSAAQGVVSYEQYF. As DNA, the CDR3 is TGTGCCAGCAGTGCCGCCCAGGGGGTGGTTTCCTACGAGCAGTACTTC.

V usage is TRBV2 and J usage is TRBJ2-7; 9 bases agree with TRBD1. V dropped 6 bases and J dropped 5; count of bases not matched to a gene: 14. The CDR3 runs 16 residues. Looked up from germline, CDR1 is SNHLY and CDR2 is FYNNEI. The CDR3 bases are TGTGCCAGCAGGGGAACCGCCGGGACAGGGTCCCACGAGCAGTACTTC. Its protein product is CASRGTAGTGSHEQYF. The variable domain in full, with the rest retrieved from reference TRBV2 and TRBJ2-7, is EPEVTQTPSHQVTQMGQEVILRCVPISNHLYFYWYRQILGQKVEFLVSFYNNEISEKSEIFDDQFSVERPDGSNFTLKIRSTKLEDSAMYFCASRGTAGTGSHEQYFGPGTRLTVT.

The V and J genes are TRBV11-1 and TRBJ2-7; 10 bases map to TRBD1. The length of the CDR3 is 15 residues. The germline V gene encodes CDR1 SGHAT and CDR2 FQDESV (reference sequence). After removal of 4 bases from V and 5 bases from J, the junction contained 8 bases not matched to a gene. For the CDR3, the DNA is TGTGCCAGCAGCTCTACCGGGACAGGGGAAGACGAGCAGTACTTC. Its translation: CASSSTGTGEDEQYF.

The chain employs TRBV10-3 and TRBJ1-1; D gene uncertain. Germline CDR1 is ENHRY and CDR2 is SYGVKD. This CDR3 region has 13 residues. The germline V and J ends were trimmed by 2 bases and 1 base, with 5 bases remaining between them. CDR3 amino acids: CAISEEGNTEAFF. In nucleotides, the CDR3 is TGTGCCATCAGTGAGGAGGGGAACACTGAAGCTTTCTTT.

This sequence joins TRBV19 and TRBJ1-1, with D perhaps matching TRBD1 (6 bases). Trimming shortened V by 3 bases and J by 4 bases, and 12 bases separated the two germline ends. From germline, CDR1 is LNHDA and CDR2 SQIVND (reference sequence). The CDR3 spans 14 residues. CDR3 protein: CASSIWGGRTEAFF. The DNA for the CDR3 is TGTGCCAGTAGTATTTGGGGGGGCCGCACTGAAGCTTTCTTT.

CDR3 DNA sequence: TGTGCGCAGCCCCCACAAACAGGGTCGTATGCCATGAACACTGAAGCTTTCTTT. Protein: CAQPPQTGSYAMNTEAFF. J is TRBJ1-1 and V is TRBV7-9; possible D gene TRBD1, 6 bases. This CDR3 has 18 residues. Germline V lookup: CDR1 SEHNR, CDR2 FQNEAQ (reference sequence).

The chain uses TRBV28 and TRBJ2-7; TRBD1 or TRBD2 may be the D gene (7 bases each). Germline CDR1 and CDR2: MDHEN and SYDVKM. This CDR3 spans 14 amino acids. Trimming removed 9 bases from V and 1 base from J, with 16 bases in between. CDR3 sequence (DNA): TGTGCCAGGAGGGGGGGGGACAGTTCCTACGAGCAGTACTTC. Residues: CARRGGDSSYEQYF.

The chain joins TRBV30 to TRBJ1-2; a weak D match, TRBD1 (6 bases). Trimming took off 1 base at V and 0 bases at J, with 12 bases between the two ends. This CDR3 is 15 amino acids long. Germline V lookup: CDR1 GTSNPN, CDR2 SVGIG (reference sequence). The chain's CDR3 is CAWSADRRSNYGYTF. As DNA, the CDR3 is TGTGCCTGGAGTGCAGACAGGCGGTCTAACTATGGCTACACCTTC.